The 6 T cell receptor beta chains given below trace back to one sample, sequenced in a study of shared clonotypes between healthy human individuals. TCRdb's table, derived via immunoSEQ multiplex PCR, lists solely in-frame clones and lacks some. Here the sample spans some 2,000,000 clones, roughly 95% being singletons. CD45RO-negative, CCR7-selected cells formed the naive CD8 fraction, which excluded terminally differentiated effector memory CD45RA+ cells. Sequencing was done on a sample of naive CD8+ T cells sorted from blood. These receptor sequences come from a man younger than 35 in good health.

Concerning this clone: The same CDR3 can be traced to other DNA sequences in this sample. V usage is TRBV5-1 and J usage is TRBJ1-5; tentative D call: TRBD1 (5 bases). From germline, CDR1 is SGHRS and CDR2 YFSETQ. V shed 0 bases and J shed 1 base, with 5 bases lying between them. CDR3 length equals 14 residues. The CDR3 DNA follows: TGCGCCAGCAGCTTGGAGGGGAGCAATCAGCCCCAGCATTTT. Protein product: CASSLEGSNQPQHF.

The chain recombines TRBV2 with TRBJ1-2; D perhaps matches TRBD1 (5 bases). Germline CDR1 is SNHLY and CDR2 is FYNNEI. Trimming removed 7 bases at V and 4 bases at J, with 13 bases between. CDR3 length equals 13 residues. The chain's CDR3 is CASTGEGTYGYTF. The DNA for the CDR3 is TGTGCCAGCACCGGTGAAGGGACCTATGGCTACACCTTC.

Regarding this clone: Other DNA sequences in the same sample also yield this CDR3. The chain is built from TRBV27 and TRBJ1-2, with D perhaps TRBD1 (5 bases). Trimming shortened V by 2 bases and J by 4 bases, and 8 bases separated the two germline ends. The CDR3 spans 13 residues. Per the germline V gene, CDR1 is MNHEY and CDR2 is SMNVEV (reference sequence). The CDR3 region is CASSLAGSYGYTF. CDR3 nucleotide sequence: TGTGCCAGCAGTTTAGCAGGGTCCTATGGCTACACCTTC.

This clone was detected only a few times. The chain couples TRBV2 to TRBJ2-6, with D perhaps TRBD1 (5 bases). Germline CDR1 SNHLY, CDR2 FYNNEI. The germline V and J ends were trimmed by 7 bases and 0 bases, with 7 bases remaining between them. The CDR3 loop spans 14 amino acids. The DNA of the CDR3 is TGTGCCAGCAAACAGGCCTCTGGGGCCAACGTCCTGACTTTC. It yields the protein CASKQASGANVLTF.

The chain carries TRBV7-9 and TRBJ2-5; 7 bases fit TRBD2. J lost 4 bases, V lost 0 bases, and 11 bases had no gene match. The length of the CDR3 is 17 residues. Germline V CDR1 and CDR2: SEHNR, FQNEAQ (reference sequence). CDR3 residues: CASSLAAGAGVGETQYF. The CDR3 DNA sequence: TGTGCCAGCAGCTTAGCCGCCGGGGCGGGAGTTGGAGAGACCCAGTACTTC. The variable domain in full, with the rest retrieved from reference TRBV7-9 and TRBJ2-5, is DTGVSQNPRHKITKRGQNVTFRCDPISEHNRLYWYRQTLGQGPEFLTYFQNEAQLEKSRLLSDRFSAERPKGSFSTLEIQRTEQGDSAMYLCASSLAAGAGVGETQYFGPGTRLLVL.

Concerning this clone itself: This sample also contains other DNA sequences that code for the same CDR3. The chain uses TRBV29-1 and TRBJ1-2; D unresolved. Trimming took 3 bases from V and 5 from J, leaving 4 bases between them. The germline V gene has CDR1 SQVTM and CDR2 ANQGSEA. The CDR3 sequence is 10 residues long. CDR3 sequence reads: CSVDNYGYTF. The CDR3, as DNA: TGCAGCGTTGACAATTATGGCTACACCTTC.